Detailed here is one T cell receptor (beta chain). Its antigen remains undetermined. No base-level quality is on record; no much larger clone is a single base apart. These data belong to a study of OX40 agonist ivuxolimab in advanced cancers. Describing the broader study: Ivuxolimab, which targeted the costimulatory receptor OX40 (CD134), was an agonistic, fully human IgG2 monoclonal antibody. Intravenous ivuxolimab was administered to patients every 2 weeks at six dose levels: 0.01, 0.1, 0.3, 1.5, 3 and 10 mg/kg. Of the 50 to 55 dose-escalation patients, hepatocellular carcinoma was present in around 20, melanoma in approximately 15, renal cell carcinoma in 9 and head and neck cancer in 9. The dose-escalation cohort was roughly 80% male with a mean age of about 58 years, ranging from roughly 23 to 90. Patients were allowed to have had prior anti-PD-1, anti-PD-L1 or anti-CTLA-4 therapy, and 30% to 50% of the dose-escalation patients had previously received checkpoint inhibitors. Partial responses occurred in three dose-escalation patients, of whom one had hepatocellular carcinoma and two had cutaneous melanoma. Peripheral TCRbeta sequencing was intended to test whether TCR sequence diversity was altered and clonal T-cell expansion was caused by ivuxolimab. The paper reports the monotherapy dose-escalation portion (N = 52 patients) of the phase I ivuxolimab trial.

CDR1 and CDR2 (SGHAT, FQNNGV) derive from the germline V gene. V and J lose 0 bases and 5 bases, and a span of 13 bases separates them. The CDR3 measures 15 amino acids from cysteine to phenylalanine. Kept here is only the CDR3 DNA, which spans 45 bases and is read in frame from base 1. For sequencing of the TCRbeta CDR3 region, genomic DNA was extracted from the sorted cells. The immunoSEQ Assay was used for sequencing of TCRbeta CDR3 regions. Held by TCRdb, this immuneACCESS table contains in-frame sequences only and omits some clones. Under half of the omission traces to an unresolved V gene where checked; the cause of the rest is unknown. This sample gives around 60,000 clones in total; roughly four fifths of them show up just once. The ten largest clones add up to approximately 2% of the sample. The trial excluded patients who had a history of autoimmune disease or were on systemic immunosuppression. Peripheral blood for TCR sequencing was collected from all dose cohorts at baseline, on cycle 4 day 1, and on cycle 7 day 1. Samples were obtained from an open-label, multicenter, first-in-human phase I dose-escalation trial of ivuxolimab. Adults with locally advanced or metastatic head and neck squamous cell, hepatocellular, melanoma or renal cell carcinoma were enrolled in the trial. Before TCR sequencing, CD4+ T cells and CD8+ T cells were sorted from peripheral blood as separate populations.

Study-wide findings and limitations: The antigen specificity of the clonally expanded peripheral T cells was not determined. At doses of 0.1 to 3.0 mg/kg, clonal expansion of both CD4+ and CD8+ T cells in blood was seen between baseline and week 6. Low levels of normalized T-cell clonal expansion were also seen in some nonresponding patients. Partial responders in the 0.1-3.0 mg/kg groups had among the lowest normalized peripheral clonal expansion, especially among CD8+ T cells. On average, CD8+ T cells showed more expanded clones than CD4+ T cells after ivuxolimab.

The sequence was obtained from an adult with an advanced solid tumor such as melanoma, head and neck, liver or kidney cancer. The specimen was CD4+ or CD8+ T cells sorted from blood, collected in a trial of the OX40 agonist ivuxolimab. The chain employs TRBV11-2 and TRBJ2-5; the best D guess is TRBD1, with 6 bases matching. The DNA is as follows: TGTGCCAGCAGCTTAGAAGGGGGTATGGGGGAGACCCAGTACTTC. Translated, it gives CASSLEGGMGETQYF.